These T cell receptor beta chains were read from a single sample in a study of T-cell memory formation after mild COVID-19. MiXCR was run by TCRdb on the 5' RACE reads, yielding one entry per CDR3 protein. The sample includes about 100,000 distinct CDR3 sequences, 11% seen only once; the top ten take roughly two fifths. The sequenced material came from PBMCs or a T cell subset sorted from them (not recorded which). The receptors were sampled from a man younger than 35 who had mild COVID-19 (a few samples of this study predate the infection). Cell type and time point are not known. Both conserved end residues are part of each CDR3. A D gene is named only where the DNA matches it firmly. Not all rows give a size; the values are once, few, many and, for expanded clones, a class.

TGTGCCAGCAGCCAAGTACTAGCCGCCTACAATGAGCAGTTCTTC | CASSQVLAAYNEQFF | - | TRBJ2-1 | few | TRBV4-2
TGTGCCAGCAGCCCCGGAGGAGTCGGCGGGGGGTACAATGAGCAGTTCTTC | CASSPGGVGGGYNEQFF | TRBD2 | TRBJ2-1 | large | TRBV9
TGTGCCAGCAGCTTAGCGCTTAGCGGGGGGAACACAGATACGCAGTATTTT | CASSLALSGGNTDTQYF | TRBD2 | TRBJ2-3 | many | TRBV7-2
TGCAGCGTTGTCAGGGCCGAATCTCCCTACGAGCAGTACTTC | CSVVRAESPYEQYF | - | TRBJ2-7 | few | TRBV29-1
TGCAGCGTTGAAGGGCCCCAAGGGGGGCTCACAGATACGCAGTATTTT | CSVEGPQGGLTDTQYF | - | TRBJ2-3 | many | TRBV29-1
TGCGCCAGCAGCCAAGAGGTAGTGTGGACAGGGGGTTGGGAGCGGAGCAATCAGCCCCAGCATTTT | CASSQEVVWTGGWERSNQPQHF | TRBD1 | TRBJ1-5 | few | TRBV4-1
TGCGCCAGCAGCCAAGATAAGGCTAGCTGGGAGACCCAGTACTTC | CASSQDKASWETQYF | - | TRBJ2-5 | few | TRBV4-1
TGTGCCAGCAGCTCTGACAGGGGGGTCGGTACGCAGTATTTT | CASSSDRGVGTQYF | TRBD1 | TRBJ2-3 | few | TRBV5-8
TGCGCCAGCAGTGAGCCAGGGGACCTCAATGAGCAGTTCTTC | CASSEPGDLNEQFF | - | TRBJ2-1 | - | TRBV10-2
TGTGCCAGCAGCTCACAACTAGCGGGGGGCCTAGAGACCCAGTACTTC | CASSSQLAGGLETQYF | TRBD2 | TRBJ2-5 | - | TRBV7-2
TGTGCCAGCAGGTACAGCAATCAGCCCCAGCATTTT | CASRYSNQPQHF | - | TRBJ1-5 | few | TRBV6-2/TRBV6-3
TGTGCCAGCAGCTTAAGAGCTGGAGATGGTGAAGCTTTCTTT | CASSLRAGDGEAFF | - | TRBJ1-1 | - | TRBV7-8
TGTGCCAGCAGGGCCGCCGGGACCGCCACAGATACGCAGTATTTT | CASRAAGTATDTQYF | - | TRBJ2-3 | - | TRBV9
TGTGCCAGCAGTTTGTTGCTCGCGGGGGGGCGAGTTCATGAGCAGTTCTTC | CASSLLLAGGRVHEQFF | TRBD2 | TRBJ2-1 | few | TRBV28
TGTGCCAGCAGTTCGCGGGGGGGCGGGTACAATGAGCAGTTCTTC | CASSSRGGGYNEQFF | TRBD2 | TRBJ2-1 | - | TRBV11-2
TGTGCCAGCAGCGTGGGACTGTACACTGAAGCTTTCTTT | CASSVGLYTEAFF | - | TRBJ1-1 | - | TRBV5-6
TGTGCCAGCAGCCAAAGCAGGGCTGTCTACGAGCAGTACTTC | CASSQSRAVYEQYF | - | TRBJ2-7 | - | TRBV11-2
TGTGCCACCAGCAGCAACAGACCCAGCCGGTCAGATACGCAGTATTTT | CATSSNRPSRSDTQYF | - | TRBJ2-3 | few | TRBV15
TGTGCCAGCAGTTACCCCCCCGACGAGCAGTACTTC | CASSYPPDEQYF | - | TRBJ2-7 | few | TRBV6-2/TRBV6-3
TGTGCCAGCAGCCCACGGACAGGGAGTCCACCCCTCCACTTT | CASSPRTGSPPLHF | TRBD1 | TRBJ1-6 | few | TRBV5-4
TGCAGTGCTAGAGGGATCCTCGGACAGGGACTGTCTGGGGCCAACGTCCTGACTTTC | CSARGILGQGLSGANVLTF | TRBD1 | TRBJ2-6 | - | TRBV20-1
TGTGCCAGCAGCTCAGGGGGCGAGGACACCGGGGAGCTGTTTTTT | CASSSGGEDTGELFF | TRBD1 | TRBJ2-2 | - | TRBV12-3/TRBV12-4
TGTGCCAGCAGCCGGCAGGACAGGGCCCCCCACGAGCAGTACTTC | CASSRQDRAPHEQYF | TRBD1 | TRBJ2-7 | few | TRBV4-2
TGCGCCAGCAGCCAATCTGACGTCGGCAATCAGCCCCAGCATTTT | CASSQSDVGNQPQHF | - | TRBJ1-5 | - | TRBV4-3
TGTGCCAGCAGCTCCGGGACATTCAATGAGCAGTTCTTC | CASSSGTFNEQFF | - | TRBJ2-1 | few | TRBV7-7
TGTGCCAGCACACCGCTCGGGGGGCGCGTCTATGGCTACACCTTC | CASTPLGGRVYGYTF | - | TRBJ1-2 | few | TRBV6-5
TGTGCCAGCAGCACCTTTAGCGGGGGAGACAATGAGCAGTTCTTC | CASSTFSGGDNEQFF | TRBD2 | TRBJ2-1 | - | TRBV7-9
TGTGCCTGGAGAGGGCAACGGGGCGCTGAAGCTTTCTTT | CAWRGQRGAEAFF | - | TRBJ1-1 | - | TRBV30